This T cell receptor (beta chain) was recorded in a study of cytomegalovirus exposure and HLA in healthy donors. PCR employed 60 Vbeta and 13 Jbeta primers. Clones were sequenced by immunoSEQ multiplex PCR, and TCRdb holds only the in-frame ones, with some missing. Its listing shows about 58,000 clones. Points on this clone: Its antigen is as yet unknown.

Broader study findings: Diagnosis of cytomegalovirus status made by the classifier reportedly showed high specificity and sensitivity. In an earlier analysis, in under 700 donors, most V segments appeared productive either ~90% or ~30% of the time.

Every donor was a healthy person donating bone marrow. The clonotype originates from a woman between 18 and 29 years old in good health and CMV-seronegative. The sequencing input was PBMCs.

As DNA, the CDR3 is TGTGCCACCAGCAGAGATAGGAGCGCCCTCAATGAGCAGTTCTTC. It is translated as CATSRDRSALNEQFF. The chain joins TRBV15 to TRBJ2-1, with D unclear. The germline CDR1 and CDR2 sequences are LNHNV and YYDKDF (reference sequence). V was shortened by 0 bases and J by 6 bases, with 12 bases between the two germline ends. CDR3 length equals 15 residues.